The clone carrying this T cell receptor beta chain was counted at least ten times. Its specificity is not known. The sample belongs to a study of Graves' ophthalmopathy and Graves' hyperthyroidism. Germline V lookup: CDR1 GTSNPN, CDR2 SVGIG (reference sequence). V gave up 3 bases and J gave up 7 bases, with 12 bases separating them. The CDR3 has 12 amino acids. Findings of the study overall: Blood also held most thyroid clonotypes expanded above 0.001 frequency.

RNA transcripts served as template for amplifying TCR beta CDR3 sequences. HTBI primers served in a first-round RT-PCR, which a second-round multiplex PCR followed. In TCRdb, the multiplex PCR reads were re-called with MiXCR into one record per CDR3 protein. The repertoire holds 300,000 to 400,000 distinct CDR3 sequences, with 15% to 20% as singletons. Sequencing was done on a sample of peripheral blood. The TCR was taken from an adult man with Graves' ophthalmopathy. The rearrangement links TRBV30 to TRBJ1-2; no clear D. CDR3 DNA: TGTGCCTGGAGCGTCCTATCCTTTGGCTACACCTTC. This gives the protein CAWSVLSFGYTF.